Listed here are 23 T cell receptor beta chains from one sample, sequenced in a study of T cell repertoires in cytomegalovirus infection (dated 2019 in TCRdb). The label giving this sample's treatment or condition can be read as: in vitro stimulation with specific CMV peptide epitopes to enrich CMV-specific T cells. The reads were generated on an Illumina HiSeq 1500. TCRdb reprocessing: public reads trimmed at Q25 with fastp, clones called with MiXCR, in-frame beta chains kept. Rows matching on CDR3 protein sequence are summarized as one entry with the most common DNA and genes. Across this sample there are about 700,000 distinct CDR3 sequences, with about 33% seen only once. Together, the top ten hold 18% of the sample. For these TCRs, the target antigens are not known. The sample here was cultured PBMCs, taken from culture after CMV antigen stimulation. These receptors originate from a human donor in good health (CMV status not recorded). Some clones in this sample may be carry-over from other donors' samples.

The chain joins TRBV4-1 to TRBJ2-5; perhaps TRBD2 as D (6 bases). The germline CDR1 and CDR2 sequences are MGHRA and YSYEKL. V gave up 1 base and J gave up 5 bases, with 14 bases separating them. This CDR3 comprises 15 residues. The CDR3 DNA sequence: TGCGCCAGCAGCCAAGGGCCGGGGGACGGGGAGACCCAGTACTTC. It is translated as CASSQGPGDGETQYF.

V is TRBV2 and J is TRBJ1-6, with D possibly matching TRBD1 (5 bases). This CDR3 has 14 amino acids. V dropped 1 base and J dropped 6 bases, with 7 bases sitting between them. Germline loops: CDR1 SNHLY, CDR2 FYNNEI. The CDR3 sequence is CASSEDRSNSPLHF. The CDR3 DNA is TGTGCCAGCAGTGAAGACAGGTCTAATTCACCCCTCCACTTT.

The CDR3 spells CASSLARLAGNYNEQFF. The CDR3 nucleotides are TGTGCCAGCAGTTTAGCGCGGCTAGCGGGTAACTACAATGAGCAGTTCTTC. J is TRBJ2-1 and V is TRBV12-3 or TRBV12-4; 8 bases agree with TRBD2. V gave up 0 bases and J gave up 3 bases; unmatched junction bases: 7. This CDR3 comprises 17 residues.

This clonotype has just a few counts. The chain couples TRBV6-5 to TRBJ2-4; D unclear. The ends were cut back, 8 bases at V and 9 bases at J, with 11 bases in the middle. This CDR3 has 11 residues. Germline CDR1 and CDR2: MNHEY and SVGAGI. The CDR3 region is CASYGHGIQYF. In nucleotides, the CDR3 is TGTGCCAGCTATGGTCACGGCATTCAGTACTTC.

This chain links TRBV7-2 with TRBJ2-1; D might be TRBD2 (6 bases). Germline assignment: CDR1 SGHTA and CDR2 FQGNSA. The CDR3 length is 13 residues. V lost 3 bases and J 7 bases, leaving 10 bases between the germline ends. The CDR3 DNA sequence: TGTACCAGCAGCTTGTGGCGGGAAAATGAGCAGTTCTTC. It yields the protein CTSSLWRENEQFF.

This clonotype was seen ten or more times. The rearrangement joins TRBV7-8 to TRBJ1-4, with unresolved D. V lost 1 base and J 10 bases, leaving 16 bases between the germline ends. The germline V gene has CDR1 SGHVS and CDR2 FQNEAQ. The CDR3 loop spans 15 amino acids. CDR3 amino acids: CASSLGRVSESKLFF. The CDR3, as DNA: TGTGCCAGCAGCTTAGGTCGGGTGTCCGAGTCAAAACTGTTTTTT.

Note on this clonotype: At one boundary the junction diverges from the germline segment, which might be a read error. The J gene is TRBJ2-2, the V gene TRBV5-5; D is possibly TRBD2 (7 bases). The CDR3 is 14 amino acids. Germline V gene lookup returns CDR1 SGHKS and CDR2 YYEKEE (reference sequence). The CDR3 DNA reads TGTGCCAGCAGCTTCAGAGGGGGGGCCGGAGAGCTGTTTTTT. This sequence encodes CASSFRGGAGELFF.

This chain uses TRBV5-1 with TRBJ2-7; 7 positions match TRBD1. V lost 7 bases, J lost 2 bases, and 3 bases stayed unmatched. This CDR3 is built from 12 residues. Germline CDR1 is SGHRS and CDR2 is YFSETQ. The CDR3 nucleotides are TGCGCCAGCGGACAGGACCCCTACGAGCAGTACTTC. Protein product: CASGQDPYEQYF.

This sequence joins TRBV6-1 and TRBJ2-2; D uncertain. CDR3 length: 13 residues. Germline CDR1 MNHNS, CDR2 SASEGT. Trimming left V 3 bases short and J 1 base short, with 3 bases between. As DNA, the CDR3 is TGTGCCAGCAGTGACGGGAACACCGGGGAGCTGTTTTTT. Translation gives CASSDGNTGELFF.

The CDR3 reads CASSQGLAGAWTGELFF. In DNA form, the CDR3 reads TGTGCCAGCAGCCAAGGGCTAGCGGGGGCCTGGACCGGGGAGCTGTTTTTT. The chain links TRBV14 to TRBJ2-2, with TRBD2 matching 10 bases. After removal of 1 base from V and 5 bases from J, the junction contained 7 bases not matched to a gene. The CDR3 runs 17 residues. The V gene's germline CDR1 is SGHDN and CDR2 FVKESK. Using reference TRBV14 and TRBJ2-2 for the parts outside the CDR3, the full variable domain is EAGVTQFPSHSVIEKGQTVTLRCDPISGHDNLYWYRRVMGKEIKFLLHFVKESKQDESGMPNNRFLAERTGGTYSTLKVQPAELEDSGVYFCASSQGLAGAWTGELFFGEGSRLTVL.

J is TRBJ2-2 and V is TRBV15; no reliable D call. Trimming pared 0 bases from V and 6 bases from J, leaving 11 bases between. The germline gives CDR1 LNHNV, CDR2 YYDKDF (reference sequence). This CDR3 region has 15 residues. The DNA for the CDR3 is TGTGCCACCAGCAGAGAGGGTCGGGCCGCCGGGGAGCTGTTTTTT. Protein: CATSREGRAAGELFF.

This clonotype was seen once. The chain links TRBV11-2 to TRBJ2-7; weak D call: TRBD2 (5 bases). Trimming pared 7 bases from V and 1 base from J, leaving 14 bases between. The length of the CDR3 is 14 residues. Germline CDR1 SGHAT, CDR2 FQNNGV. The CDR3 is CASTRRLVSYEQYF. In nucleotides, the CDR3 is TGTGCCAGCACCCGGAGGCTTGTTTCCTACGAGCAGTACTTC.

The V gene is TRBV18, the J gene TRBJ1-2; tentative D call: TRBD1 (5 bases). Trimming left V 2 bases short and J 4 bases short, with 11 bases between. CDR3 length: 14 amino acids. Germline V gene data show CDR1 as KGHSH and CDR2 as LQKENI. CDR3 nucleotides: TGTGCCAGCTCACCAGGGGCAGAACGCTATGGCTACACCTTC. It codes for CASSPGAERYGYTF.

CDR3 sequence reads: CASSESSGGEQFF. The CDR3 nucleotides are TGTGCCAGCAGTGAATCCAGCGGGGGAGAGCAGTTCTTC. This chain connects TRBV2 to TRBJ2-1; 8 bases are a match to TRBD2. CDR1 is SNHLY and CDR2 is FYNNEI in the germline V gene. The ends lost 2 bases at V and 10 bases at J; junction bases unmatched: 4. CDR3 length equals 13 residues.

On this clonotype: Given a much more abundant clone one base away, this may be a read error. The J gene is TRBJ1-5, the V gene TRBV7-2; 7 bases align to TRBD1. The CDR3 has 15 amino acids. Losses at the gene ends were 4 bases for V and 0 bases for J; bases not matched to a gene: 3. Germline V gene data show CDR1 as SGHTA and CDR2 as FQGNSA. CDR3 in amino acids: CTSSSGTASNQPQHF. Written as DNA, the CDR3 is TGTACCAGCAGCTCGGGGACAGCTAGCAATCAGCCCCAGCATTTT.

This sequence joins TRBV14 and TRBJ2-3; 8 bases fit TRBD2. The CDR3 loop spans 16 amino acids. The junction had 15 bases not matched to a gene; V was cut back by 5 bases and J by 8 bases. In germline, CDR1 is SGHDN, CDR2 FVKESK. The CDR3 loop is CASSATWASGPLTQYF. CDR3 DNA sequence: TGTGCCAGCAGCGCGACGTGGGCTAGCGGGCCCCTTACGCAGTATTTT.

The CDR3 region is CASGRGAGSPLHF. The DNA of the CDR3 is TGTGCCAGCGGGCGGGGGGCCGGTTCACCCCTCCACTTT. The chain couples TRBV28 to TRBJ1-6, with D possibly being TRBD1 (6 bases). Trimming stripped 8 bases from V and 9 bases from J, with 14 bases between. The CDR3 extends over 13 amino acids. Germline-derived CDR1 and CDR2 are MDHEN and SYDVKM. Together with reference TRBV28 and TRBJ1-6, the CDR3 gives the full variable domain: DVKVTQSSRYLVKRTGEKVFLECVQDMDHENMFWYRQDPGLGLRLIYFSYDVKMKEKGDIPEGYSVSREKKERFSLILESASTNQTSMYLCASGRGAGSPLHFGNGTRLTVT.

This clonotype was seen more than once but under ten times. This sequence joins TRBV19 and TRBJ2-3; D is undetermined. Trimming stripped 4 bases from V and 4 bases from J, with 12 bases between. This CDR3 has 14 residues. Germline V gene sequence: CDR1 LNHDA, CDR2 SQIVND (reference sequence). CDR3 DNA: TGTGCCAGTAGTACGATTCCGGGCCCAGATACGCAGTATTTT. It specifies CASSTIPGPDTQYF.

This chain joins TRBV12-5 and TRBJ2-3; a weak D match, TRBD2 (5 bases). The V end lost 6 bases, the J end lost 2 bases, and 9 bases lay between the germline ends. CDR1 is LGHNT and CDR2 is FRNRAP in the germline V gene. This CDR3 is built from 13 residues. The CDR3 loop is CASGSRDTDTQYF. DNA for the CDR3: TGTGCTAGTGGCTCGAGGGACACAGATACGCAGTATTTT.

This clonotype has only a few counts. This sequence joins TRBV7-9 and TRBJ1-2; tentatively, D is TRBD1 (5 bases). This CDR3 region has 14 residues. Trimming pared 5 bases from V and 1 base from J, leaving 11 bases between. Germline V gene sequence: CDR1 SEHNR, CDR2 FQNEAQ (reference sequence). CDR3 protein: CASSPTELNYGYTF. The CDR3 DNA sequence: TGTGCCAGCAGCCCGACAGAACTTAACTATGGCTACACCTTC.

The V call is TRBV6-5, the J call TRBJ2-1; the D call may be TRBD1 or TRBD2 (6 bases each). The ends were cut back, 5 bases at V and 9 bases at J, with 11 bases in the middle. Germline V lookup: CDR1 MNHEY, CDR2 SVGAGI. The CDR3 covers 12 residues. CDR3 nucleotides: TGTGCCAGCAGTCCGCCGGGGGCTGAGCAGTTCTTC. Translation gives CASSPPGAEQFF.

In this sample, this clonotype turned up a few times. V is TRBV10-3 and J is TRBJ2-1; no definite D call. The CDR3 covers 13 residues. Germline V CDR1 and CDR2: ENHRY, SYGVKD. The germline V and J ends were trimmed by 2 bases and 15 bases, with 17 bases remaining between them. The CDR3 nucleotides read TGTGCCATCAGTGAGATTGATGGCCAGGCTCGGTTCTTC. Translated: CAISEIDGQARFF.

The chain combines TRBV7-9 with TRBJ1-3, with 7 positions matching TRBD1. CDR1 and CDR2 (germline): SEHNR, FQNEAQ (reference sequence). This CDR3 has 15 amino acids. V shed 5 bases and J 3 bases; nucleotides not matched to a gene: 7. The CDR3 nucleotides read TGTGCCAGCAGCGATCGACAGGGAGGTGGAAACACCATATATTTT. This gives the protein CASSDRQGGGNTIYF.